A selection of T cell receptor beta chains follows, all from one sample in a study of blood T cells in healthy people across ages. TCRdb re-derived calls from the 5' RACE reads in MiXCR, one entry per CDR3 protein. The sample has about 800,000 distinct CDR3 sequences; roughly 64% are singletons. Sequenced: blood. These receptors were collected from a man in his thirties or forties in good health. Both conserved end residues are part of each CDR3. The D gene is left open where the match is weak. For some rows the clone size is stated as once, few or many, or as a class when expanded; others skip it.

DNA | CDR3 | length | V | D | J | size
TGTGCCAGCAGCCCACTCGGAACAGGGGCGGCGGACATTCAGTACTTC | CASSPLGTGAADIQYF | 16 | TRBV7-2 | TRBD1 | TRBJ2-4 | NA
TGTGCCAGCAGCCCCCGACAGGGTTCGGACATTCAGTACTTC | CASSPRQGSDIQYF | 14 | TRBV9 | TRBD1 | TRBJ2-4 | few
TGCAGTGCCAGGGGGCTAGATCTCCGAGAGACCCAGTACTTC | CSARGLDLRETQYF | 14 | TRBV20-1 | TRBD1 | TRBJ2-5 | NA
TGTGCCAGCAGCCAAGATGGTCCAGCCTCCTACGAGCAGTACTTC | CASSQDGPASYEQYF | 15 | TRBV3-1 | NA | TRBJ2-7 | NA
TGTGCCACCAGTAGAGACCATTCGGGCACAGATACGCAGTATTTT | CATSRDHSGTDTQYF | 15 | TRBV24-1 | NA | TRBJ2-3 | few
TGCGCCAGCAGCTTGGGAATTCCGTACAATGAGCAGTTCTTC | CASSLGIPYNEQFF | 14 | TRBV5-1 | NA | TRBJ2-1 | NA
TGCGCCAGCAGCCAAGTCCGAGGGGAGACCCAGTACTTC | CASSQVRGETQYF | 13 | TRBV4-3 | NA | TRBJ2-5 | NA
TGTGCCAGCAGCACTTCTAGCGTCCAAGAGACCCAGTACTTC | CASSTSSVQETQYF | 14 | TRBV9 | NA | TRBJ2-5 | NA
TGTGCCAGCAGTGCTGAGGGACAGGGCTCTGGCTACACCTTC | CASSAEGQGSGYTF | 14 | TRBV6-1 | TRBD1 | TRBJ1-2 | few
TGCAGCTTCCGGACAGGGAACTATGGCTACACCTTC | CSFRTGNYGYTF | 12 | TRBV20-1 | TRBD1 | TRBJ1-2 | NA
TGTGCCAGCAGAGGGGTCCAAGAGACCCAGTACTTC | CASRGVQETQYF | 12 | TRBV27 | NA | TRBJ2-5 | many
TGCAGTGCTAGAGAGAGGGCAACAGGCTACGAGCAGTACTTC | CSARERATGYEQYF | 14 | TRBV20-1 | NA | TRBJ2-7 | NA
TGTGCCAGCAGTTACTACCTAAAACCAGAGACCCAGTACTTC | CASSYYLKPETQYF | 14 | TRBV6-2/TRBV6-3 | NA | TRBJ2-5 | NA
TGTGCCAGCAGTCTACAGGGTGGGAAGACCCAGTACTTC | CASSLQGGKTQYF | 13 | TRBV28 | NA | TRBJ2-5 | once
TGCGCCAGCAGCCAAAAAAGGTCCTCCTACGAGCAGTACTTC | CASSQKRSSYEQYF | 14 | TRBV4-3 | NA | TRBJ2-7 | few
TGTGCCTGGAGTCAGGGGGCTGCAGACGAGCAGTACTTC | CAWSQGAADEQYF | 13 | TRBV30 | TRBD1 | TRBJ2-7 | few
TGTGCCAGCAGCTTTAGGACTAGCGGGGGGGCCTACAATGAGCAGTACTTC | CASSFRTSGGAYNEQYF | 17 | TRBV11-2 | TRBD2 | TRBJ2-7 | NA
TGTGCCACCAGCAGAAGTAGAGCGGGAGGGTTCACTGAGCAGTTCTTC | CATSRSRAGGFTEQFF | 16 | TRBV15 | TRBD2 | TRBJ2-1 | NA
TGCAGTGCAGGGCTAGCGGGAGCTAATGAGCAGTTCTTC | CSAGLAGANEQFF | 13 | TRBV20-1 | TRBD2 | TRBJ2-1 | NA
TGTGCCAGCAGCCCGGGACTAGAGTCCTACGAGCAGTACTTC | CASSPGLESYEQYF | 14 | TRBV27 | TRBD2 | TRBJ2-7 | NA
TGTGCCAGCAGCCCAGCCACAGGGTTAGCCAAAAACATTCAGTACTTC | CASSPATGLAKNIQYF | 16 | TRBV7-2 | NA | TRBJ2-4 | few
TGCAGCGCGACTAGCGGGAGCTACAATGAGCAGTTCTTC | CSATSGSYNEQFF | 13 | TRBV29-1 | TRBD2 | TRBJ2-1 | NA
TGCAGTGCTAGAAGGTCGGGGGGCCGAGCAAACTATGGCTACACCTTC | CSARRSGGRANYGYTF | 16 | TRBV20-1 | NA | TRBJ1-2 | few
TGTGCCAGCAGCTTGCGTCTAACTAGCACAGATACGCAGTATTTT | CASSLRLTSTDTQYF | 15 | TRBV7-2 | NA | TRBJ2-3 | NA
TGTGCCAGCAGCGTAGGCATCGGTGCTGCAGGGTCTGGGGCCAACGTCCTGACTTTC | CASSVGIGAAGSGANVLTF | 19 | TRBV9 | NA | TRBJ2-6 | once
TGTGCCAGCAGTTTTGGCAACTTAAACCAGTTCTTT | CASSFGNLNQFF | 12 | TRBV12-3/TRBV12-4 | NA | TRBJ2-1 | once
TGTGCCAGCAGCAGTAGGACTAGCGGGAGGACTGAGCAGTTCTTC | CASSSRTSGRTEQFF | 15 | TRBV7-9 | TRBD2 | TRBJ2-1 | NA
TGCGCCAGCAGCAACAGGGACGCAACTAATGAAAAACTGTTTTTT | CASSNRDATNEKLFF | 15 | TRBV5-1 | NA | TRBJ1-4 | NA
TGCAGTGCTAGGGAGACTAGCATCGGAGATACGCAGTATTTT | CSARETSIGDTQYF | 14 | TRBV20-1 | TRBD2 | TRBJ2-3 | few
TGTGCCAGCAACCCCGACAAGGCCGGGCAGTACTTC | CASNPDKAGQYF | 12 | TRBV2 | NA | TRBJ2-7 | NA
TGCAGTGCCCCCCTTGCCTCCTACAATGAGCAGTTCTTC | CSAPLASYNEQFF | 13 | TRBV20-1 | NA | TRBJ2-1 | NA
TGTGCCAGCAGCTTAAGGCGGGAAATAGATCTAGCCAAAAACATTCAGTACTTC | CASSLRREIDLAKNIQYF | 18 | TRBV11-2 | NA | TRBJ2-4 | few
TGTGCCAGCAGCCAAGCAGGACACTACACCTTC | CASSQAGHYTF | 11 | TRBV4-2 | NA | TRBJ1-2 | NA